These 26 T cell receptor beta chains were sequenced from one sample in a study of CD8 T cells in Susac syndrome. With random hexamers, 0.5 to 1 ug RNA was reverse transcribed. TCRdb reanalysed the immunoSEQ multiplex PCR reads using MiXCR and keeps one entry per CDR3 protein. The table shows about 160,000 distinct CDR3 sequences, with about 90% occurring only once. Sequencing was performed on CD4+ T cells from PBMCs. The receptors here all came from a human donor in good health.

The sample holds one count of this clonotype. The rearrangement links TRBV11-2 to TRBJ2-2; the match to TRBD1 covers 9 bases. The germline V gene has CDR1 SGHAT and CDR2 FQNNGV. This CDR3 is 16 amino acids long. V dropped 7 bases and J dropped 3; count of bases not matched to a gene: 9. CDR3 residues: CASTHNRGLYTGELFF. The CDR3 DNA reads TGTGCCAGCACCCATAACAGGGGGCTTTACACCGGGGAGCTGTTTTTT.

The chain links TRBV2 to TRBJ2-1; 9 nucleotides match TRBD2. The germline gives CDR1 SNHLY, CDR2 FYNNEI. The CDR3 totals 16 residues. Losses at the gene ends were 7 bases for V and 4 bases for J; bases not matched to a gene: 11. The CDR3 here is CASTPGLAGNYNEQFF. DNA for the CDR3: TGTGCCAGCACCCCGGGCCTAGCGGGGAATTACAATGAGCAGTTCTTC.

The chain combines TRBV3-1 with TRBJ2-5, with 10 bases lining up with TRBD2. The junction had 6 bases not matched to a gene; V was cut back by 0 bases and J by 5 bases. The CDR3 has 16 residues. The germline V gene has CDR1 LGHDT and CDR2 YNNKEL (reference sequence). Here the CDR3 DNA reads TGTGCCAGCAGCCAAGAGAGCGGGAGGGCCTGGGAGACCCAGTACTTC. Protein: CASSQESGRAWETQYF.

The V gene is TRBV2, the J gene TRBJ1-5, with TRBD1 as a possible D gene (5 bases). Germline CDR1 reads SNHLY; CDR2 reads FYNNEI. The germline V and J ends were trimmed by 6 bases and 6 bases, with 12 bases remaining between them. This CDR3 has 13 amino acids. DNA for the CDR3: TGTGCCAGCAGCGGCAGGGAAGGTCAGCCCCAGCATTTT. Encoded protein: CASSGREGQPQHF. Full variable domain (rest looked up from reference TRBV2 and TRBJ1-5): EPEVTQTPSHQVTQMGQEVILRCVPISNHLYFYWYRQILGQKVEFLVSFYNNEISEKSEIFDDQFSVERPDGSNFTLKIRSTKLEDSAMYFCASSGREGQPQHFGDGTRLSIL.

The rearrangement uses TRBV29-1 and TRBJ2-1, with TRBD1 identical over 11 bases. The length of the CDR3 is 17 residues. V was pared by 0 bases and J by 3 bases, with 7 bases of the junction left unmatched. Germline assignment: CDR1 SQVTM and CDR2 ANQGSEA. CDR3 sequence reads: CSVEDPRDRGYYNEQFF. CDR3 sequence (DNA): TGCAGCGTTGAAGATCCCCGGGACAGGGGGTACTACAATGAGCAGTTCTTC.

The gene calls are TRBV5-1 and TRBJ2-7, with D possibly being TRBD2 (5 bases). Per germline, CDR1 SGHRS and CDR2 YFSETQ. CDR3 length equals 15 residues. The V and J ends lost 0 bases and 1 base respectively, with 11 bases between them. CDR3 amino acids: CASSLAPDSSYEQYF. Here the CDR3 DNA reads TGCGCCAGCAGCTTGGCCCCGGACTCGTCCTACGAGCAGTACTTC.

The CDR3 sequence: CASSRLRGNEQFF. CDR3 DNA: TGTGCCAGCAGTCGACTAAGGGGAAATGAGCAGTTCTTC. The V gene is TRBV7-3, the J gene TRBJ2-1; D possibly uses TRBD1 or TRBD2 (5 bases each). The CDR3 extends over 13 amino acids. The V end was cut by 6 bases, the J end by 7 bases, with 13 bases between. Germline CDR1 is SGHTA and CDR2 is FQGTGA.

This sequence joins TRBV28 and TRBJ2-3, with D maybe TRBD1 (6 bases). Trimming pared 5 bases from V and 1 base from J, leaving 16 bases between. Germline V gene sequence: CDR1 MDHEN, CDR2 SYDVKM. The CDR3 runs 16 residues. Written as DNA, the CDR3 is TGTGCCAGCAGTATCCTTCAGGGGACCGGCACAGATACGCAGTATTTT. It is translated as CASSILQGTGTDTQYF.

The CDR3 DNA follows: TGTGCCAGCTCACCACGGACTAGCGCAAACAATGAGCAGTTCTTC. Its protein is CASSPRTSANNEQFF. V and J are TRBV18 and TRBJ2-1; 9 nucleotides line up with TRBD2. Germline-derived CDR1 and CDR2 are KGHSH and LQKENI. J was trimmed by 5 bases and V by 1 base; bases with no gene match: 3. The CDR3 runs 15 residues.

The chain has TRBV11-2 and TRBJ2-3; 8 nucleotides match TRBD2. V shed 5 bases, J shed 5 bases, and the junction held 12 bases outside the gene matches. Germline assignment: CDR1 SGHAT and CDR2 FQNNGV. The CDR3 runs 16 residues. CDR3 sequence: CASSPRGSGEGDTQYF. In DNA, the CDR3 is TGTGCCAGCAGCCCTAGAGGTAGCGGGGAGGGAGATACGCAGTATTTT.

The DNA for the CDR3 is TGTGCCACCAGTGACGGCGGGAGGGCCCATTACAATGAGCAGTTCTTC. Its translation: CATSDGGRAHYNEQFF. The chain uses TRBV24-1 and TRBJ2-1; 9 positions agree with TRBD2. The CDR3 consists of 16 residues. Germline V gene sequence: CDR1 KGHDR, CDR2 SFDVKD. Trimming removed 4 bases from V and 4 bases from J; junction bases left unmatched: 7.

This sequence joins TRBV3-1 and TRBJ2-2, with a tentative D call TRBD1 (6 bases). The CDR3 runs 15 residues. Per germline, CDR1 LGHDT and CDR2 YNNKEL (reference sequence). Deletions cut 5 bases from V and 1 base from J, with 11 bases between. CDR3 nucleotide sequence: TGTGCCAGCAGCTTTCCGGGACAGAACACCGGGGAGCTGTTTTTT. It translates to CASSFPGQNTGELFF.

CDR3 sequence reads: CSARDYGTGGETGELFF. The DNA for the CDR3 is TGCAGTGCTAGAGATTATGGGACAGGGGGGGAGACCGGGGAGCTGTTTTTT. This chain connects TRBV20-1 to TRBJ2-2, with 11 nucleotides matching TRBD1. Looked up from germline, CDR1 is DFQATT and CDR2 is SNEGSKA (reference sequence). The CDR3 contains 17 residues. Losses at the gene ends were 0 bases for V and 5 bases for J; bases not matched to a gene: 8.

The V gene is TRBV20-1, the J gene TRBJ2-5, with 10 nucleotides matching TRBD1. V was pared by 7 bases and J by 5 bases, with 7 bases of the junction left unmatched. Germline V CDR1 and CDR2: DFQATT, SNEGSKA (reference sequence). The length of the CDR3 is 13 residues. The chain's CDR3 is CSVHDRGRETQYF. The CDR3 nucleotides read TGCAGTGTTCATGACAGGGGGCGGGAGACCCAGTACTTC.

This chain uses TRBV2 with TRBJ2-2; TRBD2 aligns across 7 bases. Germline-derived CDR1 and CDR2 are SNHLY and FYNNEI. Losses at the gene ends were 6 bases for V and 5 bases for J; bases not matched to a gene: 3. The length of the CDR3 is 13 residues. The CDR3 DNA reads TGTGCCAGCAGGCGGGACTATACCGGGGAGCTGTTTTTT. As protein: CASRRDYTGELFF.

The rearrangement links TRBV2 to TRBJ2-5; tentatively, D is TRBD1 (6 bases). The CDR3 extends over 13 amino acids. Germline V CDR1 and CDR2: SNHLY, FYNNEI. The V gene lost 6 bases and the J gene lost 1 base, with 9 bases spanning the gap. CDR3 DNA: TGTGCCAGCAGGTCGGACAGCCAAGAGACCCAGTACTTC. This encodes CASRSDSQETQYF.

The chain uses TRBV25-1 and TRBJ1-3, with unresolved D. V gave up 3 bases and J gave up 5 bases, with 8 bases separating them. This CDR3 has 13 residues. Germline V lookup: CDR1 MGHDK, CDR2 SYGVNS. The CDR3 DNA reads TGTGCCAGCAGTGAGGGCAGTAGAAACACCATATATTTT. Translation gives CASSEGSRNTIYF.

The J gene is TRBJ1-1, the V gene TRBV10-2; 7 bases align to TRBD1. Per germline, CDR1 WSHSY and CDR2 SAAADI. CDR3 length: 13 residues. The ends lost 6 bases at V and 6 bases at J; junction bases unmatched: 7. Written as DNA, the CDR3 is TGCGCCAGCAGGGGGACAGCTGGATCTGAAGCTTTCTTT. It translates to CASRGTAGSEAFF.

V usage is TRBV19 and J usage is TRBJ1-6; no firm D call. The germline CDR1 and CDR2 sequences are LNHDA and SQIVND (reference sequence). This CDR3 comprises 13 residues. Between the trimmed V and J ends, which lost 0 bases and 7 bases, there was a span of 4 bases. CDR3 DNA sequence: TGTGCCAGTAGTATAGAGCGGAATTCACCCCTCCACTTT. Protein sequence: CASSIERNSPLHF.

This clonotype appeared once. The chain carries TRBV20-1 and TRBJ2-7; D remains unclear. The CDR3 totals 11 residues. Germline CDR1 and CDR2: DFQATT and SNEGSKA (reference sequence). Trimming stripped 6 bases from V and 5 bases from J, with 11 bases between. The CDR3 DNA reads TGCAGTGCAGACGTGTTTGACGAGCAGTACTTC. The encoded protein is CSADVFDEQYF.

This rearrangement joins TRBV30 to TRBJ1-1, with no clear D. The CDR3 has 12 amino acids. Germline V gene sequence: CDR1 GTSNPN, CDR2 SVGIG (reference sequence). V gave up 3 bases and J gave up 10 bases, with 15 bases separating them. In DNA form, the CDR3 reads TGTGCCTGGAGCCCTTCGCGGTCAGCAGCTTTCTTT. The encoded protein is CAWSPSRSAAFF.

V and J are TRBV27 and TRBJ1-6; maybe TRBD1 (5 bases). The CDR3 length is 12 residues. Trimming took off 11 bases at V and 9 bases at J, with 14 bases between the two ends. Germline V gene data show CDR1 as MNHEY and CDR2 as SMNVEV (reference sequence). The CDR3 is CAVRGVASPLHF. Written as DNA, the CDR3 is TGTGCCGTTCGGGGGGTGGCTTCACCCCTCCACTTT.

This sequence joins TRBV20-1 and TRBJ2-5, with D tentatively TRBD1 (5 bases). V was clipped by 3 bases and J by 5 bases, with 13 bases between them. Germline loops: CDR1 DFQATT, CDR2 SNEGSKA (reference sequence). This CDR3 region has 13 residues. The CDR3 protein is CSASQGLQETQYF. The CDR3 DNA reads TGCAGTGCTAGCCAGGGTCTACAGGAGACCCAGTACTTC.

The count of this clonotype is one. The genes are TRBV20-1 and TRBJ2-1; D not certain. This CDR3 contains 16 residues. Germline V CDR1 and CDR2: DFQATT, SNEGSKA (reference sequence). V gave up 0 bases and J gave up 6 bases, with 18 bases separating them. This CDR3 reads CSARDREVRTANEQFF. The CDR3 region has the DNA TGCAGTGCTAGAGATCGCGAGGTCAGGACCGCCAATGAGCAGTTCTTC.

The DNA of the CDR3 is TGTGCCAGCAGGAGAGGGGACCTCTCTGGAAACACCATATATTTT. Its translation: CASRRGDLSGNTIYF. V usage is TRBV28 and J usage is TRBJ1-3, with D maybe TRBD1 (5 bases). The germline V gene has CDR1 MDHEN and CDR2 SYDVKM. There are 15 residues in the CDR3. Trimming removed 6 bases at V and 0 bases at J, with 12 bases between.

The J gene is TRBJ2-5, the V gene TRBV5-1; tentative D call: TRBD1 (6 bases). V was shortened by 4 bases and J by 4 bases, with 17 bases between the two germline ends. Germline V gene data show CDR1 as SGHRS and CDR2 as YFSETQ. CDR3 length: 15 amino acids. The CDR3 here is CASSATGSPRETQYF. The CDR3 DNA follows: TGCGCCAGCAGCGCCACAGGGTCCCCACGAGAGACCCAGTACTTC.